The 8 T cell receptor beta chains below all came from one sample that was sequenced in a study of human T cells and chemical hapten exposure. TCRdb itself ran the RACE reads through MiXCR, one entry per CDR3 protein. The sample shows 380,000 or so distinct CDR3 sequences, 4.5% to 7% of them seen only once. Time point meaning: pre-sensitization, week 0. Treatment in this sample: therapeutic diphenylcyclopropenone sensitization with weekly scalp DPC. This specimen consisted of whole blood, obtained in connection with sensitization to the hapten diphenylcyclopropenone (DPC). The receptor set was obtained from a woman under 30 with alopecia areata. Some clones in this sample may be carry-over from other donors' samples.

This chain uses TRBV6-5 with TRBJ2-3; no clear D. The CDR3 loop spans 13 amino acids. Trimming stripped 6 bases from V and 6 bases from J, with 13 bases between. Germline CDR1 MNHEY, CDR2 SVGAGI. Here the CDR3 DNA reads TGTGCCAGCAGCCCCCCTCTGGGGGATACGCAGTATTTT. Residues: CASSPPLGDTQYF.

This clonotype has a handful of counts. V is TRBV7-2 and J is TRBJ2-1; TRBD2 agrees at 14 bases. Germline CDR1 and CDR2: SGHTA and FQGNSA. The CDR3 is 16 residues long. J lost 2 bases, V lost 4 bases, and 1 base had no gene match. The CDR3 nucleotides are TGTGCCAGCAGCTGGACTAGCGGGGGGACCTACAATGAGCAGTTCTTC. Its translation is CASSWTSGGTYNEQFF.

V gene TRBV29-1 combines with J gene TRBJ2-3; TRBD2 agrees at 7 bases. Losses at the gene ends were 5 bases for V and 0 bases for J; bases not matched to a gene: 8. The CDR3 sequence is 15 residues long. Germline V gene sequence: CDR1 SQVTM, CDR2 ANQGSEA. Written as DNA, the CDR3 is TGCAGCGTTCAGTTCGCTAGCGGTAGCACAGATACGCAGTATTTT. Amino acids: CSVQFASGSTDTQYF.

This clonotype appeared many times. This chain connects TRBV7-2 to TRBJ1-2; a possible D gene is TRBD1 (6 bases). Trimming took 7 bases from V and 1 from J, leaving 7 bases between them. From germline, CDR1 is SGHTA and CDR2 FQGNSA. The CDR3 covers 12 residues. CDR3 loop: CASTGVNYGYTF. The CDR3 nucleotides read TGTGCCAGCACAGGGGTTAACTATGGCTACACCTTC.

The gene calls are TRBV20-1 and TRBJ1-1; D not resolved. The CDR3 has 13 residues. Trimming took 3 bases from V and 5 from J, leaving 13 bases between them. Germline-derived CDR1 and CDR2 are DFQATT and SNEGSKA (reference sequence). The CDR3, as DNA: TGCAGTGCTAGTTCTGGGCAAGGGACTGAAGCTTTCTTT. Amino acids: CSASSGQGTEAFF.

The CDR3 sequence is CASSTDPGGVETQYF. As DNA, the CDR3 is TGCGCCAGCAGCACTGATCCAGGGGGCGTTGAGACCCAGTACTTC. This chain uses TRBV5-1 with TRBJ2-5; 8 bases match TRBD1. V was pared by 4 bases and J by 5 bases, with 10 bases of the junction left unmatched. The germline V gene has CDR1 SGHRS and CDR2 YFSETQ. This CDR3 contains 15 residues.

This clonotype has more than one count but fewer than ten. V usage is TRBV29-1 and J usage is TRBJ1-2, with D hard to call. This CDR3 is 14 amino acids long. Germline CDR1 is SQVTM and CDR2 is ANQGSEA. V shed 1 base and J shed 5 bases, with 14 bases lying between them. Here the CDR3 DNA reads TGCAGCGTTGAAGGTCTGGGGATAGGGTATGGCTACACCTTC. Its protein product is CSVEGLGIGYGYTF.

The sample holds a few counts of this clonotype. The J gene is TRBJ2-3, the V gene TRBV3-1, with D perhaps matching TRBD2 (6 bases). Germline assignment: CDR1 LGHDT and CDR2 YNNKEL (reference sequence). V was shortened by 3 bases and J by 2 bases, with 15 bases between the two germline ends. The CDR3 has 16 residues. CDR3 in DNA: TGTGCCAGCAGCCAGGGGCGGGGCCTCCACACAGATACGCAGTATTTT. Its protein product is CASSQGRGLHTDTQYF.